The 6 T cell receptor beta chains below come from one sample, sequenced in a study of blood T cells in healthy people across ages. PCR was performed a second time for about 7 to 12 cycles using a sample-barcoded 5' primer and a J-beta primer mix. In TCRdb, the 5' RACE reads were re-called with MiXCR into one record per CDR3 protein. This table has hundreds of thousands of distinct CDR3 sequences, less than 35% appearing once. The sequenced material came from blood. The receptors stem from an elderly woman in good health.

The sample holds a few counts of this clonotype. V and J are TRBV7-8 and TRBJ2-7; D gene uncertain. V dropped 2 bases and J dropped 7 bases, with 18 bases sitting between them. This CDR3 spans 15 amino acids. Per the germline V gene, CDR1 is SGHVS and CDR2 is FQNEAQ. The chain's CDR3 is CASSLSSSSYNEQYF. CDR3 nucleotide sequence: TGTGCCAGCAGCTTAAGTTCCAGCTCCTACAATGAGCAGTACTTC.

This clonotype appeared many times. This sequence joins TRBV11-2 and TRBJ2-7, with D possibly matching TRBD2 (5 bases). This CDR3 has 18 amino acids. CDR1 and CDR2 (germline): SGHAT, FQNNGV. Between the trimmed V and J ends, which lost 5 bases and 3 bases, there was a span of 26 bases. The CDR3 loop is CASSPGSGLLPGNYEQYF. CDR3 in DNA: TGTGCCAGCAGCCCCGGTTCAGGACTCCTCCCGGGGAACTACGAGCAGTACTTC.

A note on this clonotype: Since a much larger clone is just one base distant, this may be a read error. V usage is TRBV14 and J usage is TRBJ2-1; TRBD1 matches at 7 bases. TRBJ2-7 explains the end of the DNA better; the J call may be wrong. CDR1 and CDR2 from the germline V gene are SGHDN and FVKESK. CDR3 length: 14 amino acids. CDR3 in DNA: TGTGCCAGCAGACTGACAGGGTCTCCTAATGAGCAGTACTTC. As protein: CASRLTGSPNEQYF.

This clonotype appeared a few times. This chain connects TRBV18 to TRBJ1-6; weak D call: TRBD1 (5 bases). Germline-derived CDR1 and CDR2 are KGHSH and LQKENI. The CDR3 has 13 amino acids. V shed 3 bases and J shed 6 bases, with 6 bases lying between them. The CDR3 loop is CASSPGVNSPLHF. CDR3 coding DNA: TGTGCCAGCTCACCGGGGGTTAATTCACCCCTCCACTTT. Using reference TRBV18 and TRBJ1-6 for the parts outside the CDR3, the full variable domain is NAGVMQNPRHLVRRRGQEARLRCSPMKGHSHVYWYRQLPEEGLKFMVYLQKENIIDESGMPKERFSAEFPKEGPSILRIQQVVRGDSAAYFCASSPGVNSPLHFGNGTRLTVT.

This clonotype was detected a few times. This may arise from a read error, as a much more abundant clone is one base away. The chain uses TRBV29-1 and TRBJ2-1; D is ambiguous. The germline V and J ends were trimmed by 3 bases and 13 bases, with 16 bases remaining between them. CDR3 length: 12 amino acids. CDR1 and CDR2 from the germline V gene are SQVTM and ANQGSEA. CDR3 coding DNA: TGCAGCGTTGATGTCAGTAAAGAGACCCAGTTCTTC. This gives the protein CSVDVSKETQFF.

With regard to this clonotype: This may arise from a read error, as a much more abundant clone is one base away. This chain connects TRBV6-2 or TRBV6-3 to TRBJ1-5; D remains unclear. The length of the CDR3 is 14 residues. Trimming removed 4 bases from V and 7 bases from J, with 14 bases in between. Germline CDR1 and CDR2: MNHEY and SVGEGT. The CDR3 region has the DNA TGTGCCAGCAGTTCTGAACAGAGAACCCAGCCCCAGCATTTT. Amino acid sequence: CASSSEQRTQPQHF.